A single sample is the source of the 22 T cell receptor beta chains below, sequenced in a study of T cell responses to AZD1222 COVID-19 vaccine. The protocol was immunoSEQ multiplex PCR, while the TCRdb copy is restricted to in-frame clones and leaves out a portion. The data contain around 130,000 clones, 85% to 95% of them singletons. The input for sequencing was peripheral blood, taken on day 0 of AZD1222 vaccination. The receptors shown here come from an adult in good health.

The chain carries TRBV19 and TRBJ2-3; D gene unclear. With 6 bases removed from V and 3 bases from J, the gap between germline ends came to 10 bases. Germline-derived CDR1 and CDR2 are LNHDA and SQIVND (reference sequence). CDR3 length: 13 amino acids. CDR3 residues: CASRQIPTDTQYF. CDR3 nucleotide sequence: TGTGCCAGTAGGCAAATACCGACAGATACGCAGTATTTT.

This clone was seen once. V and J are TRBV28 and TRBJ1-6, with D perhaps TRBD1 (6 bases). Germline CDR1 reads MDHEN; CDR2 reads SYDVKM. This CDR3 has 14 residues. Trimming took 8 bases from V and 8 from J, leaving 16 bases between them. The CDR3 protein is CASLIPGGHSPLHF. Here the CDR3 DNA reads TGTGCCAGCCTAATCCCGGGGGGGCATTCACCCCTCCACTTT.

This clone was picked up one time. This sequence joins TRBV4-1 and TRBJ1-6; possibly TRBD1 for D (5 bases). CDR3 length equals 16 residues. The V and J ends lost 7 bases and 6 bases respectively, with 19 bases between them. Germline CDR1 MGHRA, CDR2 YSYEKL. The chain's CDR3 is CASTPARGSSNSPLHF. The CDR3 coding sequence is TGCGCCAGCACTCCTGCTAGGGGCAGCAGTAATTCACCCCTCCACTTT.

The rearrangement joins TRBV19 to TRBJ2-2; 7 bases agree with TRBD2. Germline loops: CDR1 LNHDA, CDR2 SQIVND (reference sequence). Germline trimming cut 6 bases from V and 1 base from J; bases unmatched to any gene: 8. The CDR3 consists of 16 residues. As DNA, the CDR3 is TGTGCCAGTAGGCCTACTAGCGCCTGGAACACCGGGGAGCTGTTTTTT. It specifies CASRPTSAWNTGELFF.

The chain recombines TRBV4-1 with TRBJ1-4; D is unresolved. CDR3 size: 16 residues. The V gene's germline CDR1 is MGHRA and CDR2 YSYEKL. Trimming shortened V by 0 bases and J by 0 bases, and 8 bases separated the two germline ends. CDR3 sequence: CASSQEGGTTNEKLFF. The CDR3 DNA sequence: TGCGCCAGCAGCCAAGAGGGCGGGACAACTAATGAAAAACTGTTTTTT.

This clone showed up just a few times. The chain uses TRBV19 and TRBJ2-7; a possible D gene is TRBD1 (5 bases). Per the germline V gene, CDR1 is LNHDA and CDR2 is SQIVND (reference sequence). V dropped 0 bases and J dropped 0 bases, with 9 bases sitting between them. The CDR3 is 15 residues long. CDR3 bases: TGTGCCAGTAGTATAGATGACAGCCCCTCCTACGAGCAGTACTTC. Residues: CASSIDDSPSYEQYF.

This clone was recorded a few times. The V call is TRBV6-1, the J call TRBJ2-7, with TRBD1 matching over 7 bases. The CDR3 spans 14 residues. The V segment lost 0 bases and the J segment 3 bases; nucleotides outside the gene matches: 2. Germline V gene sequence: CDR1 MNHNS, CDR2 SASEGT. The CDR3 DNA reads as TGTGCCAGCAGTGAAGCCAGGGGGTTCTACGAGCAGTACTTC. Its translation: CASSEARGFYEQYF.

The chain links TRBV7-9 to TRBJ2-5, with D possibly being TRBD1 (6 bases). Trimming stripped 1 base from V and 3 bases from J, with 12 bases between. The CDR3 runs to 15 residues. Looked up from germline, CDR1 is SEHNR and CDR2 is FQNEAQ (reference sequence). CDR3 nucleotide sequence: TGTGCCAGCAGCTTAGTTGGGACACCTGAAGAGACCCAGTACTTC. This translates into CASSLVGTPEETQYF.

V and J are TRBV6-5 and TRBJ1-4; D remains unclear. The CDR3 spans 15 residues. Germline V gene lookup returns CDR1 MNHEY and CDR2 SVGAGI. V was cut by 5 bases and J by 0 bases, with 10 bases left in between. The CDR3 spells CASSRYTTTNEKLFF. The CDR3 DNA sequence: TGTGCCAGCAGTCGGTACACCACAACTAATGAAAAACTGTTTTTT.

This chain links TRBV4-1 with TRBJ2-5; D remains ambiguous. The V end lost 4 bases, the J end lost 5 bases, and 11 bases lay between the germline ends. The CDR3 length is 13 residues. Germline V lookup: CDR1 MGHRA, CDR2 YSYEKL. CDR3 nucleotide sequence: TGCGCCAGCAGCCCCCGACACGTGGAGACCCAGTACTTC. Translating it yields CASSPRHVETQYF.

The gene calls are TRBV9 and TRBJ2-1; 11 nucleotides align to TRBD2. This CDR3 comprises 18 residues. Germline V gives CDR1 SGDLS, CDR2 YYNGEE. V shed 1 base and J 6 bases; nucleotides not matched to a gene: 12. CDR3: CASSVTPNLAGGLNEQFF. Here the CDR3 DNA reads TGTGCCAGCAGCGTAACCCCAAACCTAGCGGGGGGACTCAATGAGCAGTTCTTC.

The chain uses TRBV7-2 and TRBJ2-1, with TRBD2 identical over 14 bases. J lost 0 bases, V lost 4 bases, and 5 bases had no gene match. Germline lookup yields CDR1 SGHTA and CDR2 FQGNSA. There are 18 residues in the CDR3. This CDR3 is CASSSGLAGANSYNEQFF. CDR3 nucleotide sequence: TGTGCCAGCAGCTCGGGACTAGCGGGGGCCAACTCCTACAATGAGCAGTTCTTC. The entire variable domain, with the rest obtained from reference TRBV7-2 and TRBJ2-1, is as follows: GAGVSQSPSNKVTEKGKDVELRCDPISGHTALYWYRQSLGQGLEFLIYFQGNSAPDKSGLPSDRFSAERTGGSVSTLTIQRTQQEDSAVYLCASSSGLAGANSYNEQFFGPGTRLTVL.

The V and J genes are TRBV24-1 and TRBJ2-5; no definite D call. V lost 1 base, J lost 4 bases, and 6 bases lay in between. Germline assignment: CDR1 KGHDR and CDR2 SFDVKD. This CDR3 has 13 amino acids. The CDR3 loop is CATSDFEPETQYF. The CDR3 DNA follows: TGTGCCACCAGTGATTTTGAGCCAGAGACCCAGTACTTC.

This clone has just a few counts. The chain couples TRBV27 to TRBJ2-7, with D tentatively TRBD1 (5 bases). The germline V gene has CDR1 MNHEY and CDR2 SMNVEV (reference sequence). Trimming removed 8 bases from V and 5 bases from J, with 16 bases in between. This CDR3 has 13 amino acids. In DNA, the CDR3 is TGTGCCAGCGCTAGGGCAGGGCGGAACGAGCAGTACTTC. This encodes CASARAGRNEQYF.

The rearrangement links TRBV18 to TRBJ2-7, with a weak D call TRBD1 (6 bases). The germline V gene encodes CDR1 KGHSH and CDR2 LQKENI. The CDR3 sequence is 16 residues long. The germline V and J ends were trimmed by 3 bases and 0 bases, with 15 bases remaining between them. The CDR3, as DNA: TGTGCCAGCTCACCCTCGACAGGCGTGAGCTCCTACGAGCAGTACTTC. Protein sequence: CASSPSTGVSSYEQYF.

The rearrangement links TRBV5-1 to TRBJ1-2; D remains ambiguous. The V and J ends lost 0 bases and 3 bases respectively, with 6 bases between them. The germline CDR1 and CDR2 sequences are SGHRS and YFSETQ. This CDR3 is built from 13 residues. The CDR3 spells CASSLGRDYGYTF. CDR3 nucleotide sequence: TGCGCCAGCAGCTTGGGTCGGGACTATGGCTACACCTTC.

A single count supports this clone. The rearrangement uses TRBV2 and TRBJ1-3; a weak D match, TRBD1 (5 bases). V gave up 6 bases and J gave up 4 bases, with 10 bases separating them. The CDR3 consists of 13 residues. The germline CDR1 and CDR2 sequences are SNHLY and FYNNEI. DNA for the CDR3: TGTGCCAGCAGGTGGGGGGTCGGAAACACCATATATTTT. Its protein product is CASRWGVGNTIYF.

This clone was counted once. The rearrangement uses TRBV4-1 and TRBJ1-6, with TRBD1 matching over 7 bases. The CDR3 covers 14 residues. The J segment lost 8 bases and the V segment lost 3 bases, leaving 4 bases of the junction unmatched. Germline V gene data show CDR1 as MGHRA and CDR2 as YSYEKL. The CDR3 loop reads CASSHETGYSPLHF. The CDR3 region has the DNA TGCGCCAGCAGCCACGAGACAGGGTATTCACCCCTCCACTTT.

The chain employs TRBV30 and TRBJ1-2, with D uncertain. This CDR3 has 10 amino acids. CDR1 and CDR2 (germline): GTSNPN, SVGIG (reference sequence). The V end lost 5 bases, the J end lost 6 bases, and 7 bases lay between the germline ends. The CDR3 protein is CAWYGDGYTF. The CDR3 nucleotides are TGTGCCTGGTATGGGGATGGCTACACCTTC.

Here the CDR3 DNA reads TGTGCCAGCATGGGTGGGGGCTATGAAGCTTTCTTT. This codes for CASMGGGYEAFF. V usage is TRBV12-3 or TRBV12-4 and J usage is TRBJ1-1; possible D gene TRBD1, 6 bases. The V end lost 7 bases, the J end lost 7 bases, and 13 bases lay between the germline ends. The CDR3 covers 12 residues.

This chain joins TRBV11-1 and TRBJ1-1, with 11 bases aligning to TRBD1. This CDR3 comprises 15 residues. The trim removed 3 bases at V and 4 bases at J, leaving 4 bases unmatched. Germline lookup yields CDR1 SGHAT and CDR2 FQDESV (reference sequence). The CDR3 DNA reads TGTGCCAGCAGCTTGGGGACAGGGGGAGGCACTGAAGCTTTCTTT. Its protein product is CASSLGTGGGTEAFF.

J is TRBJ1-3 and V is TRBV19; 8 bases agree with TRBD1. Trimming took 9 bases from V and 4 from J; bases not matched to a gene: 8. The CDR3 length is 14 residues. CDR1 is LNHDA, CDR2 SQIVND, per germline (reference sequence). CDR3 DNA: TGTGCCAGCACCCCGGACAGGGTAGGAAACACCATATATTTT. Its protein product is CASTPDRVGNTIYF. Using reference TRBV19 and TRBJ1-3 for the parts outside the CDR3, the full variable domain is DGGITQSPKYLFRKEGQNVTLSCEQNLNHDAMYWYRQDPGQGLRLIYYSQIVNDFQKGDIAEGYSVSREKKESFPLTVTSAQKNPTAFYLCASTPDRVGNTIYFGEGSWLTVV.